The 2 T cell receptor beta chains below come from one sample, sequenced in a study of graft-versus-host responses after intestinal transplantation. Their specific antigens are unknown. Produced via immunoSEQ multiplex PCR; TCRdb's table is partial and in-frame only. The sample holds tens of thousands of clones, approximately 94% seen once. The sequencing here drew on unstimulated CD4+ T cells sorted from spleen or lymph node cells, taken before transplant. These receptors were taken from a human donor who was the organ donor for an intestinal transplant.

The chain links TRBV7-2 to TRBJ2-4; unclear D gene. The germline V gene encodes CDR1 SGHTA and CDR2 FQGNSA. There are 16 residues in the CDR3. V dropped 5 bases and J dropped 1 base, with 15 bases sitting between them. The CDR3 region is CASSPISYGAKNIQYF. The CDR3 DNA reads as TGTGCCAGCAGCCCCATCAGTTATGGGGCCAAAAACATTCAGTACTTC. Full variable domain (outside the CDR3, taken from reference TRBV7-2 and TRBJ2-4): GAGVSQSPSNKVTEKGKDVELRCDPISGHTALYWYRQSLGQGLEFLIYFQGNSAPDKSGLPSDRFSAERTGGSVSTLTIQRTQQEDSAVYLCASSPISYGAKNIQYFGAGTRLSVL.

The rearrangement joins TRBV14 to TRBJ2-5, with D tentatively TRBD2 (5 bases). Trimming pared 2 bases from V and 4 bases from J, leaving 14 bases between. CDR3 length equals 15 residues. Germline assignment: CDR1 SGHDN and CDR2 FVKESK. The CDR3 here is CASSQLTQEGETQYF. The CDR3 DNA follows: TGTGCCAGCAGCCAACTGACCCAAGAGGGAGAGACCCAGTACTTC.